What follows describes a single TCR beta chain. MiXCR, run by TCRdb on the 5' RACE reads, gives a single entry per CDR3 protein. The repertoire holds about 98,000 distinct CDR3 sequences, with approximately 9.9% as singletons. These data come from a study of early T cells in non-severe SARS-CoV-2 infection. The CDR3 consists of 19 residues. After removal of 8 bases from V and 7 bases from J, the junction contained 21 bases not matched to a gene. Germline lookup yields CDR1 SNHLY and CDR2 FYNNEI. The source material was whole blood. The receptor's source is an adult who was a healthcare worker with PCR-confirmed SARS-CoV-2 infection or an uninfected control (not recorded which). The gene calls are TRBV2 and TRBJ2-1, with 12 bases aligning to TRBD2. CDR3: CASPHAGTSGPPFWNEQFF. The CDR3 nucleotides read TGTGCCAGCCCGCATGCCGGGACTAGCGGGCCCCCCTTTTGGAATGAGCAGTTCTTC.